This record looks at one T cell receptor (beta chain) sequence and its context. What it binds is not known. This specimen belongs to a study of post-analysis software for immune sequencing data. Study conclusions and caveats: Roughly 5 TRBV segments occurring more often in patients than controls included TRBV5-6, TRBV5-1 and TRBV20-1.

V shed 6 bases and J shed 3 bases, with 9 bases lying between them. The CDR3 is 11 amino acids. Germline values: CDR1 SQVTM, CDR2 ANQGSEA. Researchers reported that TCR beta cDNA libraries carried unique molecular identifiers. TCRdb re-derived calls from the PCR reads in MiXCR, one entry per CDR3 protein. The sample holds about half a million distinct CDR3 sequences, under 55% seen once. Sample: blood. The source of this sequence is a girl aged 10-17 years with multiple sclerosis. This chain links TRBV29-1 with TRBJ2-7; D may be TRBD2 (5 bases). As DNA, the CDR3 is TGCAGCGTATTCCGGGACTACGAGCAGTACTTC. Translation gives CSVFRDYEQYF.